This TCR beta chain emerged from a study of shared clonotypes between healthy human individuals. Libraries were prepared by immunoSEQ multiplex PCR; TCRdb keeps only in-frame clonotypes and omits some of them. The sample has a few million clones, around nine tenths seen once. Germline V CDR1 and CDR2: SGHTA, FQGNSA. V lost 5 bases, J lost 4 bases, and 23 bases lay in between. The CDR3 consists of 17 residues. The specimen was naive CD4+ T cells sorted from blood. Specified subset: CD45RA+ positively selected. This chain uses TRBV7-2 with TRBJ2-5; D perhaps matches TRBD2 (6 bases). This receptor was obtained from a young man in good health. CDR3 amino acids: CASSVRWEATWLETQYF. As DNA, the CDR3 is TGTGCCAGCAGCGTCCGGTGGGAGGCCACATGGTTAGAGACCCAGTACTTC.